The 10 T cell receptor beta chains given below trace back to one sample, sequenced in a study of identical twins. Each CDR3 protein is one row after TCRdb ran MiXCR on the 5' RACE reads. The sample includes roughly 720,000 distinct CDR3 sequences, approximately 18% of them seen just once. The same sample was also used in a study of T cells expressing NK-cell markers.

The source material was PBMCs. These receptors originate from a woman under 30 in good health.

This clonotype was recorded a few times. This chain connects TRBV5-6 to TRBJ2-1, with D hard to call. The CDR3 has 13 amino acids. From germline, CDR1 is SGHDT and CDR2 YYEEEE. Deletions cut 6 bases from V and 4 bases from J, with 11 bases between. The CDR3 region has the DNA TGTGCCAGCAACACACCTTTGTACAATGAGCAGTTCTTC. Protein: CASNTPLYNEQFF.

This clonotype was seen a handful of times. This rearrangement joins TRBV7-9 to TRBJ2-1; D might be TRBD2 (5 bases). The germline gives CDR1 SEHNR, CDR2 FQNEAQ (reference sequence). There are 14 residues in the CDR3. The V end was cut by 0 bases, the J end by 9 bases, with 12 bases between. In DNA form, the CDR3 reads TGTGCCAGCAGCTTAGCGGGAGTGGAGCTTGAGCAGTTCTTC. Its translation is CASSLAGVELEQFF.

The rearrangement links TRBV6-1 to TRBJ2-1, with 7 nucleotides matching TRBD1. Germline V gives CDR1 MNHNS, CDR2 SASEGT. J lost 4 bases, V lost 6 bases, and 6 bases had no gene match. The CDR3 loop spans 14 amino acids. The DNA of the CDR3 is TGTGCCAGCAGCCCTCCGGGACAGTACAATGAGCAGTTCTTC. Residues: CASSPPGQYNEQFF.

This clonotype was counted between two and nine times. The gene calls are TRBV7-9 and TRBJ2-2; 10 positions match TRBD2. The CDR3 length is 17 residues. With 2 bases clipped from V and 4 bases from J, the junction kept 7 bases outside the gene matches. Per the germline V gene, CDR1 is SEHNR and CDR2 is FQNEAQ (reference sequence). The CDR3 here is CASSLSFLAGATGELFF. The CDR3 DNA reads TGTGCCAGCAGCTTATCGTTTCTAGCGGGAGCCACCGGGGAGCTGTTTTTT.

This clonotype was found a few times. The gene calls are TRBV12-3 or TRBV12-4 and TRBJ2-7; D possibly corresponds to TRBD2 (6 bases). Trimming stripped 1 base from V and 2 bases from J, with 12 bases between. CDR3 length: 15 residues. The CDR3 region is CASSLGGGSTYEQYF. The DNA of the CDR3 is TGTGCCAGCAGTTTAGGCGGAGGGTCAACCTACGAGCAGTACTTC.

There are a few counts of this clonotype. The V gene is TRBV6-1, the J gene TRBJ2-7, with 9 bases aligning to TRBD2. The CDR3 is 15 amino acids. Trimming cost V 5 bases and J 3 bases; bases outside gene matches: 8. Germline CDR1 MNHNS, CDR2 SASEGT. The CDR3 region is CASSTGSSGNYEQYF. CDR3 bases: TGTGCCAGCAGTACCGGGTCTAGCGGGAACTACGAGCAGTACTTC.

This clonotype was seen a few times. The chain is built from TRBV4-2 and TRBJ2-7; D perhaps matches TRBD1 (5 bases). The length of the CDR3 is 15 residues. The ends were cut back, 0 bases at V and 2 bases at J, with 11 bases in the middle. Germline V gene sequence: CDR1 LGHNA, CDR2 YNFKEQ. CDR3 amino acids: CASSQDGNRTYEQYF. DNA for the CDR3: TGTGCCAGCAGCCAAGATGGGAACAGGACCTACGAGCAGTACTTC.

This clonotype was observed a handful of times. V is TRBV20-1 and J is TRBJ1-5; D perhaps matches TRBD1 (6 bases). The germline gives CDR1 DFQATT, CDR2 SNEGSKA (reference sequence). Trimming took 0 bases from V and 4 from J, leaving 10 bases between them. The CDR3 is 14 amino acids. CDR3 sequence reads: CSARDWGRNQPQHF. DNA of the CDR3: TGCAGTGCTAGAGATTGGGGGCGAAATCAGCCCCAGCATTTT.

The chain links TRBV20-1 to TRBJ2-3; a possible D gene is TRBD1 (6 bases). V lost 5 bases and J lost 6, with 15 bases in between. The CDR3 contains 13 residues. Germline V gene sequence: CDR1 DFQATT, CDR2 SNEGSKA (reference sequence). The CDR3 coding sequence is TGCAGTGCTCGTGGGGGCACACCGGATACGCAGTATTTT. This encodes CSARGGTPDTQYF.

This clonotype was seen more than once but under ten times. The V and J genes are TRBV12-3 or TRBV12-4 and TRBJ2-1, with D unclear. Trimming pared 5 bases from V and 15 bases from J, leaving 17 bases between. The CDR3 is made up of 12 amino acids. This chain's CDR3 is CASSPSSEPGFF. The CDR3 DNA follows: TGTGCCAGCAGTCCCTCGAGCGAGCCGGGGTTCTTC.